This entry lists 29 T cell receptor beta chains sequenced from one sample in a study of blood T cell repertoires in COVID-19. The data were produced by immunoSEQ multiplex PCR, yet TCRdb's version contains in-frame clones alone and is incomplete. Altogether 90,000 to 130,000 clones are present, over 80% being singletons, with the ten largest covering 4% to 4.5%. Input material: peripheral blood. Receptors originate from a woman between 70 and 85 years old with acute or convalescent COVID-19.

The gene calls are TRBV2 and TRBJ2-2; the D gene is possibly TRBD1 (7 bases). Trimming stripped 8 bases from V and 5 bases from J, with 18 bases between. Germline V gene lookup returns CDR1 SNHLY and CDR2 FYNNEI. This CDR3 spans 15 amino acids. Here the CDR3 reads CASSEQGGRTGELFF. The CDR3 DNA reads TGTGCCAGCTCGGAGCAGGGGGGAAGGACCGGGGAGCTGTTTTTT.

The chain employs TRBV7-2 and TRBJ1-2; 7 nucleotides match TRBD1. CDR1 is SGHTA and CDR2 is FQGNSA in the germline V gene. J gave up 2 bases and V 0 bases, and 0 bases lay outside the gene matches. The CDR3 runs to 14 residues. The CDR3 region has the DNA TGTGCCAGCAGCTTAGCGACAGGGAACTATGGCTACACCTTC. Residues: CASSLATGNYGYTF.

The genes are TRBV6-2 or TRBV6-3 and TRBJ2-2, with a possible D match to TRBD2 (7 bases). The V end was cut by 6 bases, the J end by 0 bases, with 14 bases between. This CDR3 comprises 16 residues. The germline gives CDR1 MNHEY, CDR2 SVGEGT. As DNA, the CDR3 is TGTGCCAGCAGCCCTCGGGGGGCAGCGAACACCGGGGAGCTGTTTTTT. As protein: CASSPRGAANTGELFF.

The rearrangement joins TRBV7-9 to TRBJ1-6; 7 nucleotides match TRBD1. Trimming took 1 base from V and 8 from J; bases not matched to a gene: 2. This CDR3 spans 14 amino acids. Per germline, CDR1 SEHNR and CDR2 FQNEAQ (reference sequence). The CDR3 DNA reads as TGTGCCAGCAGCTTAGGGGACAGTGATTCACCCCTCCACTTT. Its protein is CASSLGDSDSPLHF.

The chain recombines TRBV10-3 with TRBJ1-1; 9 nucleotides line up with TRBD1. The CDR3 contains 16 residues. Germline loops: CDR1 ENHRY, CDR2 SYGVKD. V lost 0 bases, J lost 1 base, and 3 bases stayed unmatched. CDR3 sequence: CAISESMGQGNTEAFF. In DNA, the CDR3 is TGTGCCATCAGTGAGTCTATGGGACAGGGGAACACTGAAGCTTTCTTT.

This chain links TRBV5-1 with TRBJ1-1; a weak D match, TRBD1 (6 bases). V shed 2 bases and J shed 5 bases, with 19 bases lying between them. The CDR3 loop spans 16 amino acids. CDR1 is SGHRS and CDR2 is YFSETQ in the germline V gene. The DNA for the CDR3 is TGCGCCAGCAGCTTAAACAGGGTAAGGTGGAGGACTGAAGCTTTCTTT. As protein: CASSLNRVRWRTEAFF.

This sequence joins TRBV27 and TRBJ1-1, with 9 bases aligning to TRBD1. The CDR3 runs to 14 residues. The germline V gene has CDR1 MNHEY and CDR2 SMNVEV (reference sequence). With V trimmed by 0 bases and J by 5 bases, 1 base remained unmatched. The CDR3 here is CASSLSGTGTEAFF. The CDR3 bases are TGTGCCAGCAGTTTATCAGGGACAGGGACTGAAGCTTTCTTT.

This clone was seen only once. CDR3 sequence reads: CASTSGARGTDTQYF. In nucleotides, the CDR3 is TGCGCCAGCACCTCGGGTGCCAGGGGAACAGATACGCAGTATTTT. The chain joins TRBV5-1 to TRBJ2-3; weak D call: TRBD1 (6 bases). CDR3 length: 15 residues. Between the trimmed V and J ends, which lost 6 bases and 3 bases, there was a span of 17 bases. Germline V gene lookup returns CDR1 SGHRS and CDR2 YFSETQ.

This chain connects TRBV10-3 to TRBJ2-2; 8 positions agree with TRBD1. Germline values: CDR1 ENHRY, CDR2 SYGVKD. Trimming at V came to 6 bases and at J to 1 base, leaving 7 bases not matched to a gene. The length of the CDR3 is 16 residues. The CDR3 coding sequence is TGTGCCATCAGGAGAGATGGGACAGGGAACACCGGGGAGCTGTTTTTT. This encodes CAIRRDGTGNTGELFF.

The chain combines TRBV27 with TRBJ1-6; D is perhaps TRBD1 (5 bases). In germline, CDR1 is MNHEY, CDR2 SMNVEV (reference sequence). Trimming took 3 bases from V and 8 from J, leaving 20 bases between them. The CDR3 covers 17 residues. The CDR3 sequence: CASSFSWAAGRHSPLHF. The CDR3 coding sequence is TGTGCCAGCAGTTTCTCGTGGGCGGCAGGGAGGCATTCACCCCTCCACTTT.

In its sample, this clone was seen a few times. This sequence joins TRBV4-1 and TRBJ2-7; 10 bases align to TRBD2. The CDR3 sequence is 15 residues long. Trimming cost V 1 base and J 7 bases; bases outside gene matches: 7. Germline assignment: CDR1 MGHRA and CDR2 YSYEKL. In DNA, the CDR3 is TGCGCCAGCAGCCAAGCTCCGGGACTAGCGAGGGAGCAGTACTTC. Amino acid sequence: CASSQAPGLAREQYF.

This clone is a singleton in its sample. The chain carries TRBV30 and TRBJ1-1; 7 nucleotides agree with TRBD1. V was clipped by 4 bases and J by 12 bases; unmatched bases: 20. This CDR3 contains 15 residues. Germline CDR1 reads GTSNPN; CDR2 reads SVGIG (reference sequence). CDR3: CAWTHPDRAMFVTFF. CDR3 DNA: TGTGCCTGGACCCACCCTGACAGGGCCATGTTCGTGACTTTCTTT.

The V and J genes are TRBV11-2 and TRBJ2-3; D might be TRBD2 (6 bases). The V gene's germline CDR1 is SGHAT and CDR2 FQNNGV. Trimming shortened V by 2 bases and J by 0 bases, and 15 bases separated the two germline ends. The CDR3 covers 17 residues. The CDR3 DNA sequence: TGTGCCAGCAGCTTACAACTCCTAGCGCTGAGCACAGATACGCAGTATTTT. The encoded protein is CASSLQLLALSTDTQYF.

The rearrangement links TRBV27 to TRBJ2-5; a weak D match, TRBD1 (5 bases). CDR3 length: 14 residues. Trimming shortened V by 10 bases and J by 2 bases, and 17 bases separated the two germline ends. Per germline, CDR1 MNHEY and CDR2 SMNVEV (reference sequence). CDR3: CATRSGWTQETQYF. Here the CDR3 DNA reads TGTGCCACCAGGTCAGGTTGGACACAAGAGACCCAGTACTTC.

Here the CDR3 DNA reads TGTGCCAGCAGCCAAGGTCTAGCGGTACTCATCTACGAGCAGTACTTC. Translating gives CASSQGLAVLIYEQYF. The chain links TRBV3-1 (or the pseudogene TRBV3-2) to TRBJ2-7, with TRBD2 matching over 7 bases. The germline V gene encodes CDR1 LGHDT and CDR2 YNNKEL (reference sequence). The CDR3 has 16 amino acids. The J segment lost 3 bases and the V segment lost 1 base, leaving 9 bases of the junction unmatched.

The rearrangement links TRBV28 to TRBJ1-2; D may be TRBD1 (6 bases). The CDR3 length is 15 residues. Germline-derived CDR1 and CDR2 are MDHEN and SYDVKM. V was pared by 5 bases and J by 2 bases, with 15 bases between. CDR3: CASSPGGAKNYGYTF. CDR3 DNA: TGTGCCAGCAGTCCGGGGGGGGCGAAGAACTATGGCTACACCTTC.

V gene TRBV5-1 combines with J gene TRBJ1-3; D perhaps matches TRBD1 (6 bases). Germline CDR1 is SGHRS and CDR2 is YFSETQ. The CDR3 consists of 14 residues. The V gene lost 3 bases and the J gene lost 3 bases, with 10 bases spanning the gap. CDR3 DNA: TGCGCCAGCAGCTCCACAGGGTTTGGAAACACCATATATTTT. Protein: CASSSTGFGNTIYF.

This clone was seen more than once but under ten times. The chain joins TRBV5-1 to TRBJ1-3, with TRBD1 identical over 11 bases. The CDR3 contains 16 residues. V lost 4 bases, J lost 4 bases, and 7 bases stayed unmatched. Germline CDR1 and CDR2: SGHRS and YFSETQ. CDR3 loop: CASSPQGQGEGNTIYF. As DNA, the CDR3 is TGCGCCAGCAGCCCGCAGGGACAGGGGGAAGGAAACACCATATATTTT.

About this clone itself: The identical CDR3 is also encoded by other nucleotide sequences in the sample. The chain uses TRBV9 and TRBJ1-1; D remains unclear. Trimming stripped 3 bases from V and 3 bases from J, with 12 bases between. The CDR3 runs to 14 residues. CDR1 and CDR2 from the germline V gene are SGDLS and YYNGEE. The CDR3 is CASSASSGYTEAFF. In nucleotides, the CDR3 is TGTGCCAGCAGCGCCTCCTCCGGGTACACTGAAGCTTTCTTT.

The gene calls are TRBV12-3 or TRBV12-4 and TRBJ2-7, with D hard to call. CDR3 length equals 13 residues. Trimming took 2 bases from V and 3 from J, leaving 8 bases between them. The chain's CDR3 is CASSLSTSYEQYF. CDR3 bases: TGTGCCAGCAGTTTATCGACAAGCTACGAGCAGTACTTC.

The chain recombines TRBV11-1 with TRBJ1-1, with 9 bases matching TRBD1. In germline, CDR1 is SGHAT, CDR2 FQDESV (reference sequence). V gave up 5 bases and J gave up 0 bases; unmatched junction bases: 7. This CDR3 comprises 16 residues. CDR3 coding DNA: TGTGCCAGCAGCCGAGGACAGGGGAAATTGAACACTGAAGCTTTCTTT. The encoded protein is CASSRGQGKLNTEAFF.

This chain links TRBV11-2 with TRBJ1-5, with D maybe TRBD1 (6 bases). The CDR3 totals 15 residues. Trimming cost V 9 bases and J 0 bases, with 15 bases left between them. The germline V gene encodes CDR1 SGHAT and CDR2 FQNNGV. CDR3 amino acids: CASHCGGHSNQPQHF. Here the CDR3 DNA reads TGTGCCAGTCATTGCGGGGGGCATAGCAATCAGCCCCAGCATTTT. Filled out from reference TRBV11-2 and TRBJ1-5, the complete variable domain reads EAGVAQSPRYKIIEKRQSVAFWCNPISGHATLYWYQQILGQGPKLLIQFQNNGVVDDSQLPKDRFSAERLKGVDSTLKIQPAKLEDSAVYLCASHCGGHSNQPQHFGDGTRLSIL.

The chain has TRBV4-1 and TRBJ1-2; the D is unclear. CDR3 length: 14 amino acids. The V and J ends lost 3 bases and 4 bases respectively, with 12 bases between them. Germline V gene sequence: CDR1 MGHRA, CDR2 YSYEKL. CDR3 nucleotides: TGCGCCAGCAGCCAGGGCGACGGCCTCTATGGCTACACCTTC. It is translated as CASSQGDGLYGYTF.

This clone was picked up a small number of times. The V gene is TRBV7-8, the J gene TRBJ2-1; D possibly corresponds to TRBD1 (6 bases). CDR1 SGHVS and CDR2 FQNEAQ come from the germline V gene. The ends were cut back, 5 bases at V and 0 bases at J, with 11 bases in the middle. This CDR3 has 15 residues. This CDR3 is CASSRWTVSYNEQFF. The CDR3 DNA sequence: TGTGCCAGCAGCAGGTGGACAGTCTCCTACAATGAGCAGTTCTTC.

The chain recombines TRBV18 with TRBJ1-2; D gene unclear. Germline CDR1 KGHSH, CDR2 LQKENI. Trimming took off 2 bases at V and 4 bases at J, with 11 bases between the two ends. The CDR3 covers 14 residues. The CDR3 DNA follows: TGTGCCAGCTCACCATCGATAGATTCCTATGGCTACACCTTC. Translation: CASSPSIDSYGYTF.

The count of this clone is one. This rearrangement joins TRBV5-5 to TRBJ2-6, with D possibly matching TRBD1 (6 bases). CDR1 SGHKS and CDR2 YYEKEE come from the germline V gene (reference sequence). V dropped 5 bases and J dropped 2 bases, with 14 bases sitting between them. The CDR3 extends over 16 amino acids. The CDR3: CASSLGTHAGANVLTF. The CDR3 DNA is TGTGCCAGCAGTCTCGGGACACACGCTGGGGCCAACGTCCTGACTTTC.

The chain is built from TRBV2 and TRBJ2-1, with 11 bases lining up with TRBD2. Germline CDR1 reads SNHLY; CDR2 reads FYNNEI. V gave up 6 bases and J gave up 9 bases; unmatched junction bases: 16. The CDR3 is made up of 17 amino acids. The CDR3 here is CASSPVILAGGLGEQFF. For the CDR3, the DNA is TGTGCCAGCAGCCCGGTTATCCTAGCGGGGGGTCTCGGTGAGCAGTTCTTC.

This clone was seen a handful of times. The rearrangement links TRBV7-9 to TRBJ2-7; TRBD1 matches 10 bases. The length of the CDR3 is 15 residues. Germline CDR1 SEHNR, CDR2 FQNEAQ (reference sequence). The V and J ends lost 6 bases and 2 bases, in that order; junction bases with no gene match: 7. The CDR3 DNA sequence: TGTGCCAGCAGTTCAGACAGGGGGCCAACCTACGAGCAGTACTTC. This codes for CASSSDRGPTYEQYF.

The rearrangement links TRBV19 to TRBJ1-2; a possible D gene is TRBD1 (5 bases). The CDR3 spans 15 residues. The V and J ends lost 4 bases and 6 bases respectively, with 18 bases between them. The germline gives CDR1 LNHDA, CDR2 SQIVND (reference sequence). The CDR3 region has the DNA TGTGCCAGTAGTAACTATGGCAGGGCAGGCGATGGCTACACCTTC. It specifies CASSNYGRAGDGYTF.